The 15 T cell receptor beta chains given below trace back to one sample, sequenced in a study of shared clonotypes between healthy human individuals. Repertoires were generated with immunoSEQ multiplex PCR, while TCRdb's copy carries only in-frame clones and drops some. The data show 2 million to 2.5 million clones, with about 92% seen just once and approximately 0.4% held by the top ten. The sample consisted of naive CD4+ T cells from PBMCs. Subset of the sample: CD45RA+ positively selected. The receptors were sampled from a man aged 18 to 30 in good health. Some clones in this sample may be carry-over from other donors' samples.

This chain uses TRBV28 with TRBJ2-5, with D possibly being TRBD2 (6 bases). The CDR3 has 14 amino acids. V lost 5 bases and J lost 1, with 11 bases in between. The V gene's germline CDR1 is MDHEN and CDR2 SYDVKM. The DNA of the CDR3 is TGTGCCAGCAGTGCCGGGACTTTCCAAGAGACCCAGTACTTC. Protein: CASSAGTFQETQYF.

The chain carries TRBV6-1 and TRBJ2-7, with 7 bases fitting TRBD1. Germline V CDR1 and CDR2: MNHNS, SASEGT. This CDR3 contains 13 residues. V lost 8 bases to trimming and J lost 4 bases; unmatched junction nucleotides: 8. The CDR3 loop reads CASPDRYGYEQYF. DNA of the CDR3: TGTGCCAGCCCGGACAGGTACGGGTACGAGCAGTACTTC.

The chain carries TRBV10-3 and TRBJ2-3; D may be TRBD1 (5 bases). V gave up 6 bases and J gave up 5 bases, with 6 bases separating them. Germline CDR1 reads ENHRY; CDR2 reads SYGVKD. This CDR3 contains 11 residues. CDR3 DNA: TGTGCCATCAGGCAGGGAGATACGCAGTATTTT. This gives the protein CAIRQGDTQYF.

The J gene is TRBJ2-1, the V gene TRBV7-9, with 7 bases matching TRBD2. The germline gives CDR1 SEHNR, CDR2 FQNEAQ (reference sequence). The CDR3 extends over 16 amino acids. V was clipped by 5 bases and J by 7 bases; unmatched bases: 14. This chain's CDR3 is CASSLYRGSFVNEQFF. DNA for the CDR3: TGTGCCAGCAGCCTCTATCGCGGGAGTTTTGTGAATGAGCAGTTCTTC.

The genes are TRBV28 and TRBJ1-5; D gene unclear. This CDR3 has 14 amino acids. Deletions cut 8 bases from V and 3 bases from J, with 14 bases between. Germline lookup yields CDR1 MDHEN and CDR2 SYDVKM. The DNA of the CDR3 is TGTGCCAGCTCCGGCGACGGCAACAATCAGCCCCAGCATTTT. Protein: CASSGDGNNQPQHF.

The chain is built from TRBV29-1 and TRBJ1-1; tentative D call: TRBD1 (5 bases). Trimming left V 8 bases short and J 0 bases short, with 13 bases between. Germline values: CDR1 SQVTM, CDR2 ANQGSEA. This CDR3 has 13 residues. The chain's CDR3 is CSTAGRMNTEAFF. The CDR3 bases are TGCAGCACCGCGGGACGGATGAACACTGAAGCTTTCTTT.

The chain recombines TRBV11-3 with TRBJ2-1, with 7 bases that match TRBD2. The CDR3 totals 14 residues. CDR1 and CDR2 (germline): SGHNT, YENEEA. The ends lost 1 base at V and 6 bases at J; junction bases unmatched: 3. CDR3 protein: CASSLAGGSNEQFF. The CDR3 DNA reads TGTGCCAGCAGCTTAGCGGGAGGTAGCAATGAGCAGTTCTTC.

This clone was observed a single time. CDR3 amino acids: CASSPGLAGGRGNTGELFF. The CDR3 DNA sequence: TGTGCCAGCAGCCCGGGACTAGCGGGAGGGCGGGGAAACACCGGGGAGCTGTTTTTT. The rearrangement uses TRBV5-4 and TRBJ2-2; 16 bases agree with TRBD2. This CDR3 region has 19 residues. V lost 4 bases, J lost 2 bases, and 8 bases stayed unmatched. Germline V gives CDR1 SGHNT, CDR2 YYREEE (reference sequence).

The chain joins TRBV28 to TRBJ1-1, with 7 positions matching TRBD1. The CDR3 contains 18 residues. V dropped 7 bases and J dropped 1; count of bases not matched to a gene: 18. Germline V lookup: CDR1 MDHEN, CDR2 SYDVKM. As DNA, the CDR3 is TGTGCCAGCATTAAATGGGCAGGGGGTATTCGAGGGAACACTGAAGCTTTCTTT. As protein: CASIKWAGGIRGNTEAFF.

The genes are TRBV4-2 and TRBJ2-7, with 10 bases matching TRBD2. Germline V CDR1 and CDR2: LGHNA, YNFKEQ. The CDR3 extends over 15 amino acids. With 3 bases clipped from V and 5 bases from J, the junction kept 7 bases outside the gene matches. CDR3 residues: CASSQAGTSDHEQYF. The CDR3 DNA sequence: TGTGCCAGCAGCCAGGCCGGGACTAGCGACCACGAGCAGTACTTC.

The chain employs TRBV28 and TRBJ2-7, with D perhaps being TRBD1 or TRBD2 (5 bases each). Trimming stripped 4 bases from V and 6 bases from J, with 22 bases between. The germline gives CDR1 MDHEN, CDR2 SYDVKM. This CDR3 is 16 amino acids long. CDR3 nucleotides: TGTGCCAGCAGTTCCGGGGCAGGGAAAGGTCCGGGCGAGCAGTACTTC. Translated, it gives CASSSGAGKGPGEQYF.

The V call is TRBV7-2, the J call TRBJ2-7, with a tentative D call TRBD2 (5 bases). CDR1 is SGHTA and CDR2 is FQGNSA in the germline V gene. The CDR3 is 14 amino acids. The V gene lost 1 base and the J gene lost 0 bases, with 7 bases spanning the gap. CDR3 sequence reads: CASSLESGSYEQYF. CDR3 in DNA: TGTGCCAGCAGCTTAGAAAGCGGCTCCTACGAGCAGTACTTC.

Only a few counts were recorded for this clone. This chain joins TRBV18 and TRBJ1-1; D gene uncertain. This CDR3 comprises 12 residues. Trimming stripped 3 bases from V and 11 bases from J, with 13 bases between. In germline, CDR1 is KGHSH, CDR2 LQKENI. The CDR3 DNA reads as TGTGCCAGCTCACCCGGAGACATCGGGGCTTTCTTT. This sequence encodes CASSPGDIGAFF.

The chain links TRBV9 to TRBJ1-1; TRBD1 is a possible D gene (5 bases). CDR1 and CDR2 (germline): SGDLS, YYNGEE. V was clipped by 4 bases and J by 1 base, with 17 bases between them. The CDR3 runs 16 residues. For the CDR3, the DNA is TGTGCCAGCAGCCCCCGGGGGGGACGGGAGAACACTGAAGCTTTCTTT. It encodes CASSPRGGRENTEAFF.

V gene TRBV4-2 combines with J gene TRBJ2-1, with TRBD2 matching 9 bases. The V segment lost 0 bases and the J segment 2 bases; nucleotides outside the gene matches: 8. Per germline, CDR1 LGHNA and CDR2 YNFKEQ. This CDR3 has 18 residues. The CDR3 here is CASSQDEVSSGTYNEQFF. The CDR3 DNA reads as TGTGCCAGCAGCCAAGATGAAGTGTCTAGCGGGACCTACAATGAGCAGTTCTTC.